Shown below are 12 T cell receptor beta chains from a single sample sequenced in a study of regulatory T cells in long-lasting Graves disease. HTBI primers from iRepertoire and Arm-PCR of CDR3 regions yielded the TCR beta libraries. TCRdb processed the multiplex PCR reads anew with MiXCR; each CDR3 protein has one entry. The table records 650,000 to 700,000 distinct CDR3 sequences, 30% of them present only once. Sample time point: persistent/refractory GD, antithyroid drugs over 5 years with positive TRAb. From PBMCs, RNA was extracted and then used to make the TCR library. This specimen was peripheral blood mononuclear cells (PBMCs), taken when the disease was refractory, from a patient treated with antithyroid drugs. These receptors were taken from a female donor with Graves disease.

The J gene is TRBJ2-2, the V gene TRBV9; 9 positions match TRBD2. CDR1 is SGDLS and CDR2 is YYNGEE in the germline V gene. This CDR3 has 16 amino acids. With 0 bases clipped from V and 4 bases from J, the junction kept 4 bases outside the gene matches. The CDR3 reads CASSVGSGSVTGELFF. The CDR3 region has the DNA TGTGCCAGCAGCGTAGGTAGCGGGAGTGTCACCGGGGAGCTGTTTTTT.

V usage is TRBV12-3 or TRBV12-4 and J usage is TRBJ1-5; no definite D call. The CDR3 extends over 16 amino acids. Trimming removed 3 bases at V and 3 bases at J, with 15 bases between. This CDR3 is CASSFGGSAYNQPQHF. CDR3 nucleotide sequence: TGTGCCAGCAGTTTTGGAGGGTCGGCGTACAATCAGCCCCAGCATTTT.

The V gene is TRBV11-2, the J gene TRBJ2-7; unclear D gene. Between the trimmed V and J ends, which lost 5 bases and 2 bases, there was a span of 7 bases. The CDR3 spans 12 residues. Germline V gives CDR1 SGHAT, CDR2 FQNNGV. CDR3 region: CASSRVTYEQYF. Here the CDR3 DNA reads TGTGCCAGCAGCCGCGTTACCTACGAGCAGTACTTC.

The chain carries TRBV30 and TRBJ1-5; a weak D match, TRBD1 (6 bases). CDR1 and CDR2 (germline): GTSNPN, SVGIG (reference sequence). The CDR3 is 13 residues long. The V gene lost 2 bases and the J gene lost 6 bases, with 11 bases spanning the gap. CDR3 nucleotide sequence: TGTGCCTGGAGTAAGGGGGTGGGTCAGCCCCAGCATTTT. Protein product: CAWSKGVGQPQHF.

The J gene is TRBJ2-1, the V gene TRBV27, with D perhaps TRBD2 (6 bases). Per germline, CDR1 MNHEY and CDR2 SMNVEV (reference sequence). The CDR3 covers 14 residues. The V and J ends lost 6 bases and 0 bases respectively, with 9 bases between them. CDR3 loop: CASRREFSYNEQFF. CDR3 DNA sequence: TGTGCCAGCAGACGGGAGTTCTCCTACAATGAGCAGTTCTTC.

Many counts were recorded for this clonotype. The genes are TRBV28 and TRBJ1-2; 7 bases are shared with TRBD1. The CDR3 contains 15 residues. The V gene's germline CDR1 is MDHEN and CDR2 SYDVKM. After removal of 2 bases from V and 2 bases from J, the junction contained 5 bases not matched to a gene. The CDR3 loop is CASSLPGQPNYGYTF. CDR3 DNA: TGTGCCAGCAGTTTACCGGGACAGCCAAACTATGGCTACACCTTC.

In this sample, this clonotype turned up a few times. The V call is TRBV7-2, the J call TRBJ2-2; D gene unclear. The CDR3 has 16 residues. The germline gives CDR1 SGHTA, CDR2 FQGNSA. V was clipped by 0 bases and J by 1 base, with 9 bases between them. The DNA for the CDR3 is TGTGCCAGCAGCTTAGCGTCACGAAAGAACACCGGGGAGCTGTTTTTT. Protein product: CASSLASRKNTGELFF. The variable domain in full, with the rest retrieved from reference TRBV7-2 and TRBJ2-2, is GAGVSQSPSNKVTEKGKDVELRCDPISGHTALYWYRQSLGQGLEFLIYFQGNSAPDKSGLPSDRFSAERTGGSVSTLTIQRTQQEDSAVYLCASSLASRKNTGELFFGEGSRLTVL.

This chain joins TRBV30 and TRBJ1-2; the D gene is possibly TRBD1 (5 bases). V gave up 0 bases and J gave up 8 bases, with 13 bases separating them. The CDR3 sequence is 13 residues long. Per germline, CDR1 GTSNPN and CDR2 SVGIG (reference sequence). The CDR3 nucleotides read TGTGCCTGGAGTGTAGTCAGGGTACGCGGCTACACCTTC. Encoded protein: CAWSVVRVRGYTF.

This clonotype was recorded many times. The V call is TRBV2, the J call TRBJ1-2; no reliable D call. The length of the CDR3 is 13 residues. Germline CDR1 SNHLY, CDR2 FYNNEI. Trimming cost V 2 bases and J 4 bases, with 8 bases left between them. The CDR3 nucleotides are TGTGCCAGCAGTGAATCGGCAATCTATGGCTACACCTTC. Protein: CASSESAIYGYTF.

The sample holds one count of this clonotype. The chain employs TRBV5-1 and TRBJ2-5, with 11 nucleotides matching TRBD2. V lost 4 bases to trimming and J lost 3 bases; unmatched junction nucleotides: 8. The germline CDR1 and CDR2 sequences are SGHRS and YFSETQ. The CDR3 loop spans 16 amino acids. The chain's CDR3 is CASSRSRLAGKETQYF. CDR3 sequence (DNA): TGCGCCAGCAGCCGCTCGCGACTAGCGGGAAAAGAGACCCAGTACTTC.

There are a few counts of this clonotype. This chain links TRBV5-1 with TRBJ1-2; TRBD1 aligns across 8 bases. In germline, CDR1 is SGHRS, CDR2 YFSETQ. Trimming removed 4 bases from V and 6 bases from J; junction bases left unmatched: 17. This CDR3 has 17 amino acids. The CDR3 protein is CASSDRDRIGLKDGYTF. CDR3 in DNA: TGCGCCAGCAGCGACCGGGACAGGATAGGACTTAAGGATGGCTACACCTTC.

This clonotype was recorded many times. The V gene is TRBV4-1, the J gene TRBJ1-5; no reliable D call. Trimming shortened V by 0 bases and J by 1 base, and 10 bases separated the two germline ends. In germline, CDR1 is MGHRA, CDR2 YSYEKL. CDR3 length: 16 amino acids. CDR3 sequence: CASSQDYTGSNQPQHF. In DNA form, the CDR3 reads TGCGCCAGCAGCCAAGATTACACGGGGAGCAATCAGCCCCAGCATTTT.